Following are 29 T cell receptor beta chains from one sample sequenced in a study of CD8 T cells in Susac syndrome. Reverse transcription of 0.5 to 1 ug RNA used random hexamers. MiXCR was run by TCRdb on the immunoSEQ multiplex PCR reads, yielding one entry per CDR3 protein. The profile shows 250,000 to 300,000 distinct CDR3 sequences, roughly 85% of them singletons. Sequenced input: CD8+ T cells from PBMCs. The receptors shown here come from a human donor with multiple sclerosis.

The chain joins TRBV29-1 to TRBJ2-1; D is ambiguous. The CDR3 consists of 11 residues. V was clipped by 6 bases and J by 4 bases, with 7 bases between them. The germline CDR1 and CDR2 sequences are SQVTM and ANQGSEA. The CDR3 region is CSVRLYNEQFF. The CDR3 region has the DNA TGCAGCGTCCGGTTGTACAATGAGCAGTTCTTC.

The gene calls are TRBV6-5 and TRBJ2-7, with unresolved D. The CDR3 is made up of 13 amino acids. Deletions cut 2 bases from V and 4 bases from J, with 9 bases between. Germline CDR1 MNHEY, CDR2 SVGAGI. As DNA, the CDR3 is TGTGCCAGCAGTTACCTAGTAGGTTACGAGCAGTACTTC. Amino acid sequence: CASSYLVGYEQYF.

The DNA of the CDR3 is TGCAGCGTTGAAGAACAGCGGGAGGGTTCCTACGAGCAGTACTTC. Translation gives CSVEEQREGSYEQYF. The chain recombines TRBV29-1 with TRBJ2-7, with 10 positions matching TRBD2. The length of the CDR3 is 15 residues. Trimming removed 0 bases from V and 1 base from J; junction bases left unmatched: 3. Germline V lookup: CDR1 SQVTM, CDR2 ANQGSEA.

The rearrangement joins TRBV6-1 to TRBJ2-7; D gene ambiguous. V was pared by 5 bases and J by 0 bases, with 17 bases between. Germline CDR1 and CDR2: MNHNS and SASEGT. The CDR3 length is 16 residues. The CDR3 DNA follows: TGTGCCAGCAGTACACCCAAGGAGCTGGCCTCCTACGAGCAGTACTTC. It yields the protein CASSTPKELASYEQYF.

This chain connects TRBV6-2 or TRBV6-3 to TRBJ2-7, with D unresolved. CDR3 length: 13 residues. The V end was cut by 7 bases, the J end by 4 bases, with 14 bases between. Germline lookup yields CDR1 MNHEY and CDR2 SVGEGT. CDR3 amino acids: CASTLPPGYEQYF. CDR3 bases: TGTGCCAGCACCCTACCCCCCGGTTACGAGCAGTACTTC.

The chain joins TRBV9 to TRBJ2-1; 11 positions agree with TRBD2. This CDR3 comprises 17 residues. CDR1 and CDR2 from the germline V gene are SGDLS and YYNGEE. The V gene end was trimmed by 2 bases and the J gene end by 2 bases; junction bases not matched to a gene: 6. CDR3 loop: CASSVRLAGGPYNEQFF. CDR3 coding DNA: TGTGCCAGCAGCGTTCGTCTAGCGGGAGGCCCCTACAATGAGCAGTTCTTC.

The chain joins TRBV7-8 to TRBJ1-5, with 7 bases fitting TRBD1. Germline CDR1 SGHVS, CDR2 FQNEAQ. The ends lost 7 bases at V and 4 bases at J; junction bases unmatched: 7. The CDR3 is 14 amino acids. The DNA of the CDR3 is TGTGCCAGCACATCACCGGGACAGAATCAGCCCCAGCATTTT. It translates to CASTSPGQNQPQHF.

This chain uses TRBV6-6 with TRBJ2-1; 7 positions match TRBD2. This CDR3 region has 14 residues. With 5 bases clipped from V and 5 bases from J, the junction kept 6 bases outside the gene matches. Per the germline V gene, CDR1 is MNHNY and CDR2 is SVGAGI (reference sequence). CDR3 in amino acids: CASSPSGLHNEQFF. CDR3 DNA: TGTGCCAGCAGTCCTAGCGGCCTGCACAATGAGCAGTTCTTC.

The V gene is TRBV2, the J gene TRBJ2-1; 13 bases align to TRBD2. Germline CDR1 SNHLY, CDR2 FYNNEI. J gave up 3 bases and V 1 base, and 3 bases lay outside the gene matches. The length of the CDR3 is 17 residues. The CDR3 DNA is TGTGCCAGCAGTGAAGGACTAGCGGGAGGATTCTACAATGAGCAGTTCTTC. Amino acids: CASSEGLAGGFYNEQFF.

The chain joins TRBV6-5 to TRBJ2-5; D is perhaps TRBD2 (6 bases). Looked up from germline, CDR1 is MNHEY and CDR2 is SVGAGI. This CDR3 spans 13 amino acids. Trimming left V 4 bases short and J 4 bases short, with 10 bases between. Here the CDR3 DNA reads TGTGCCAGCAGTTCCGGGGGTAGAGAGACCCAGTACTTC. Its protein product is CASSSGGRETQYF.

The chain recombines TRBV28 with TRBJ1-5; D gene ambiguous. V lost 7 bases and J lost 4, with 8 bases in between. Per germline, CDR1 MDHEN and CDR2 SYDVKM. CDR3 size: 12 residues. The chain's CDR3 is CASTNPNQPQHF. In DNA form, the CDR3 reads TGTGCCAGCACCAACCCTAATCAGCCCCAGCATTTT.

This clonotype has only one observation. The CDR3 is CSVVFPSRSGYTF. The CDR3 DNA reads TGCAGCGTTGTCTTCCCTTCCCGCTCTGGCTACACCTTC. This chain uses TRBV29-1 with TRBJ1-2; D gene uncertain. Trimming left V 4 bases short and J 7 bases short, with 16 bases between. CDR3 length: 13 amino acids. The V gene's germline CDR1 is SQVTM and CDR2 ANQGSEA.

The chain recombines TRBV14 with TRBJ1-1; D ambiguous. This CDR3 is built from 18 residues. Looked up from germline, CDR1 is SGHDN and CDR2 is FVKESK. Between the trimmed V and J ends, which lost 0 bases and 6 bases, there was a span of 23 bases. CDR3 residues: CASSQDRRWEGGYAEAFF. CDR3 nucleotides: TGTGCCAGCAGCCAAGATAGGAGGTGGGAGGGAGGGTACGCTGAAGCTTTCTTT. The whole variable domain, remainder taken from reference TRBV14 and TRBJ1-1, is EAGVTQFPSHSVIEKGQTVTLRCDPISGHDNLYWYRRVMGKEIKFLLHFVKESKQDESGMPNNRFLAERTGGTYSTLKVQPAELEDSGVYFCASSQDRRWEGGYAEAFFGQGTRLTVV.

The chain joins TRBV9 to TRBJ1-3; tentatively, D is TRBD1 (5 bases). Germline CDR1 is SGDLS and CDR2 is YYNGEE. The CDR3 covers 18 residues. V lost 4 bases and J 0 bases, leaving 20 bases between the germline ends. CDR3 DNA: TGTGCCAGCAGCCCCTCGGATGGGTGGGGACTCTCTGGAAACACCATATATTTT. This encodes CASSPSDGWGLSGNTIYF.

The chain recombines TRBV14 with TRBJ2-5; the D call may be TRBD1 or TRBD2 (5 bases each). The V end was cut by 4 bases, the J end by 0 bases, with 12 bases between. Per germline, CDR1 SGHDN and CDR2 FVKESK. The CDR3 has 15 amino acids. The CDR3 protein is CASSPGASYQETQYF. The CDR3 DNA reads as TGTGCCAGCAGCCCCGGGGCTTCGTACCAAGAGACCCAGTACTTC. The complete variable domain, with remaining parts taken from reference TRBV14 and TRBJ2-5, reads EAGVTQFPSHSVIEKGQTVTLRCDPISGHDNLYWYRRVMGKEIKFLLHFVKESKQDESGMPNNRFLAERTGGTYSTLKVQPAELEDSGVYFCASSPGASYQETQYFGPGTRLLVL.

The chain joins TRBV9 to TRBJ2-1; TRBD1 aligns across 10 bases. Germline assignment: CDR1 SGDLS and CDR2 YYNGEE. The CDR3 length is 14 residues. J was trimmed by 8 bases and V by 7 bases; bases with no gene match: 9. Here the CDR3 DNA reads TGTGCCAGCGGGACCGGGACAGGGGTTTATGAGCAGTTCTTC. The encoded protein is CASGTGTGVYEQFF.

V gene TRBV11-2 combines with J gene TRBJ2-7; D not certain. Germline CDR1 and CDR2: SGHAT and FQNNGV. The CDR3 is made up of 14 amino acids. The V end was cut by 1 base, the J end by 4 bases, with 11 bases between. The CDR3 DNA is TGTGCCAGCAGCTTAGCCACACCCTCTTACGAGCAGTACTTC. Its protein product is CASSLATPSYEQYF.

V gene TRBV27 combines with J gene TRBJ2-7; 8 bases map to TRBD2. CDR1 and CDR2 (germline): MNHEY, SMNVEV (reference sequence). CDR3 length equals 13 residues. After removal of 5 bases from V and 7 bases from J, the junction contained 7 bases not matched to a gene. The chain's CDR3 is CASSPGGVREQYF. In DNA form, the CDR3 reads TGTGCCAGCAGTCCCGGGGGGGTTAGGGAGCAGTACTTC.

DNA of the CDR3: TGTGCCAGCAGTTTTATCAATGAGCAGTTCTTC. It encodes CASSFINEQFF. The rearrangement uses TRBV28 and TRBJ2-1; D not resolved. Between the trimmed V and J ends, which lost 3 bases and 6 bases, there was a span of 3 bases. Per germline, CDR1 MDHEN and CDR2 SYDVKM. The CDR3 runs to 11 residues. Combining the CDR3 with reference TRBV28 and TRBJ2-1 gives the whole variable domain DVKVTQSSRYLVKRTGEKVFLECVQDMDHENMFWYRQDPGLGLRLIYFSYDVKMKEKGDIPEGYSVSREKKERFSLILESASTNQTSMYLCASSFINEQFFGPGTRLTVL.

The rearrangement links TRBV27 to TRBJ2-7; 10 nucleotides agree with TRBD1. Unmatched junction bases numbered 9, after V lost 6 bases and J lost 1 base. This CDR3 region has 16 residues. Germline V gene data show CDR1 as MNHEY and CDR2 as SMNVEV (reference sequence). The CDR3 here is CASRKRGQGPSYEQYF. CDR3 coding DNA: TGTGCCAGCAGGAAAAGGGGACAGGGGCCATCCTACGAGCAGTACTTC.

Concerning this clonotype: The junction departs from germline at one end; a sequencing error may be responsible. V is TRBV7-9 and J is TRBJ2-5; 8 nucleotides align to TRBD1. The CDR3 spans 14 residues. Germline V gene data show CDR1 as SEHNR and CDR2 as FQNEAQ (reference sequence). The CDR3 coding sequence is TGTGCCAGCAGCGGAGACAGGGGCCCAGAGACCCAGTATTTC. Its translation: CASSGDRGPETQYF.

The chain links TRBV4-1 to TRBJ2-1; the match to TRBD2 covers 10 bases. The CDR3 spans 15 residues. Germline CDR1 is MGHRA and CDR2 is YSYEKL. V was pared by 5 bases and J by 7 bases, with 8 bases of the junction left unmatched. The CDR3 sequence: CASSALAGVENEQFF. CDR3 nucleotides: TGCGCCAGCAGCGCCCTAGCGGGAGTCGAAAATGAGCAGTTCTTC.

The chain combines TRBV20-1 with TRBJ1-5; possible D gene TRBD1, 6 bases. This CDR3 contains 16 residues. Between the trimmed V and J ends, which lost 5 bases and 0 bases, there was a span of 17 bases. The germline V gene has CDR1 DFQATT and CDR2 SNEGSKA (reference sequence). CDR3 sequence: CSALRGGRFSNQPQHF. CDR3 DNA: TGCAGTGCTCTCAGGGGCGGTCGGTTTAGCAATCAGCCCCAGCATTTT.

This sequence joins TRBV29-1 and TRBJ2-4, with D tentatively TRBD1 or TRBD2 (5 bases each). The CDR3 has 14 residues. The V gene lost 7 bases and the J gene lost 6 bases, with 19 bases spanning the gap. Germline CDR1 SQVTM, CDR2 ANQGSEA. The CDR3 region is CSATRVGVRNIQYF. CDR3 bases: TGCAGCGCCACCCGGGTGGGGGTACGAAACATTCAGTACTTC.

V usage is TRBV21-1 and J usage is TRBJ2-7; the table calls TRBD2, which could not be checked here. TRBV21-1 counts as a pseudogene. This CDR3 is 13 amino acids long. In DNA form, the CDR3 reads TGTGCCAGCTCGGGTCTAGCGGGAGGCGAGCAGTACTTC. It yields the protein CASSGLAGGEQYF.

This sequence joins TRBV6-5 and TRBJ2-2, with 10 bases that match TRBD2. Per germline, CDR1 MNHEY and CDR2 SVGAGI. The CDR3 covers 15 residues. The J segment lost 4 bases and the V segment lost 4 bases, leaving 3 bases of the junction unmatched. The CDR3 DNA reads TGTGCCAGCAGTTGGTTAGCGGGGGGCACCGGGGAGCTGTTTTTT. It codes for CASSWLAGGTGELFF.

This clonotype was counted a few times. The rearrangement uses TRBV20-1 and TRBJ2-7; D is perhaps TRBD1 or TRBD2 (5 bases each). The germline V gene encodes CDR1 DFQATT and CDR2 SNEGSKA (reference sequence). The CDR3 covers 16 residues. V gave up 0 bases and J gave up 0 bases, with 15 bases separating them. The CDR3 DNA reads TGCAGTGCTAGAGAGGGACCGGCCAGGGACTCCTACGAGCAGTACTTC. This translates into CSAREGPARDSYEQYF.

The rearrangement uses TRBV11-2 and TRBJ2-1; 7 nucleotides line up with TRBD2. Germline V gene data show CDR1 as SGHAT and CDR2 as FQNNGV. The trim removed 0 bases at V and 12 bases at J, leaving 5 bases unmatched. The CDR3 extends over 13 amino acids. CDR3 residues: CASSLDVKRGQFF. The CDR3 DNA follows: TGTGCCAGCAGCTTAGATGTCAAGCGGGGGCAGTTCTTC.

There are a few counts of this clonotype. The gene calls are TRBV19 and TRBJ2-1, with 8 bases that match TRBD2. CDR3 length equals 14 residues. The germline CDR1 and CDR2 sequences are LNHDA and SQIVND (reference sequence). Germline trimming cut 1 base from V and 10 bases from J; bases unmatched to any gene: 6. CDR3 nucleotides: TGTGCCAGTAGTATAGCGTCTAGCGGGCCCGAGCAGTTCTTC. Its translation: CASSIASSGPEQFF.